This note documents a single T cell receptor (beta chain) sequence. CDR3 size: 12 residues. Germline CDR1 is LNHDA and CDR2 is SQIVND (reference sequence). V lost 5 bases and J 7 bases, leaving 8 bases between the germline ends. This entry comes from a study of blood T cell repertoires in COVID-19. For the study at large: Nucleic acid was either cDNA or gDNA, and it came from T cells, B-cell-depleted T cells, or PBMCs.

The table came from immunoSEQ multiplex PCR; TCRdb's copy has only in-frame clones and leaves some out. This table holds approximately 140,000 clones, 84% found once. The clonotype originates from a man in his fifties or sixties with acute or convalescent COVID-19. The sequencing input was peripheral blood. The chain is built from TRBV19 and TRBJ1-4; possibly TRBD1 for D (5 bases). The CDR3 reads CASSLGGEKLFF. CDR3 bases: TGTGCCAGTAGTTTGGGGGGTGAAAAACTGTTTTTT.